This T cell receptor beta chain appears in the sequencing data of a study of human T cells and chemical hapten exposure. About the study: Small differences in pooled library volume mainly drove the variation in TCR yields per sample.

As the library was built, unique molecular identifiers were attached to individual cDNA molecules. As originally analysed: Samples contained a median of about 96,000 TCRs, with a range of roughly 20,000 to 700,000. TCRdb re-called the 5' RACE reads through MiXCR, storing one row per CDR3 protein. TCRdb's processing, not the authors', yielded these V and J calls. The repertoire has roughly 81,000 distinct CDR3 sequences, roughly 15% of them found once; the top ten carry 6.8%. Total RNA was extracted from unfractionated whole blood. The CDR3 covers 16 residues. V was clipped by 4 bases and J by 7 bases; unmatched bases: 15. In germline, CDR1 is MNHEY, CDR2 SMNVEV (reference sequence). This clonotype was recorded a few times.

The chain carries TRBV27 and TRBJ2-7; 8 nucleotides match TRBD1. The receptor was isolated from a female donor in good health. The chain's CDR3 is CASSSLSGTGGREQYF. CDR3 DNA: TGTGCCAGCAGTTCCCTCTCCGGGACAGGTGGGCGAGAGCAGTACTTC.